This TCR beta chain was sequenced in a study of T cell responses to AZD1222 COVID-19 vaccine listed by TCRdb under 2021. Context from the whole study: A total of more than 230 trial participants underwent TCR sequencing, of whom about 210 had received two doses of AZD1222 and around 25 had received two doses of the MenACWY control vaccine. Trial participants were enrolled by age into 18-55, 56-69 and 70-plus year subgroups, with about 150, 28 and 57 TCR-sequenced participants respectively.

Comment on this clone: What this receptor recognizes is not known. Base quality data are lacking; no much larger clone is found one base away.

The CDR3 regions of human TCRbeta chains were analyzed by immunosequencing. The authors' analysis ran thus. Repertoire TCRs were checked for matches against a reference library of SARS-CoV-2-specific TCRs that had been generated using the MIRA antigen-specificity platform. Breadth was defined as the fraction of unique TCRs that were SARS-CoV-2-associated. Depth was defined as the fraction of total T cells that were SARS-CoV-2-associated. Using the MIRA data, every spike-specific TCR was mapped to the spike region that the TCR reacted to and assigned to either a CD4 or a CD8 class. Log10-transformed breadth and depth values were compared by one-way ANOVA with Sidak's multiple comparisons tests. TCRdb provides this immuneACCESS table in a form limited to in-frame rearrangements. Some clones are lacking; in checked studies, under half of them reflect an unresolved V gene, and why the rest are absent is not known. V, J and clone size were drawn from that table, and D and trimming were deduced from the DNA. The sample data list 130,000 or so clones, and 75% to 95% of these were observed just once. Of the sample, about 1.9% falls within the top ten clones.

What the authors observed across the whole study: Because no samples from the day 14 peak response were available, repertoires could be characterized only after the peak T cell response. In the small 56-69-year group, the increase in depth fell short of significance, most likely because of low power. Conclusions about previously exposed vaccinees are limited because only a handful of AZD1222 recipients were SARS-CoV-2 seropositive at baseline. Spike-specific TCR breadth and depth rose significantly after two AZD1222 doses compared with day 0 and with MenACWY recipients. Participants were mostly white British and included more females than males, and it was suggested by the authors that clonal diversity may have been underestimated. Reportedly, almost half of the unique spike-specific TCRs recognized epitopes lying outside the regions that are mutated in the B.1.351 and B.1.1.7 variants. CD4 TCRs associated with the vaccine covered the entire spike protein, and the dominant responses were in regions 160-218 and 743-854.

What this sample's time point label stands for: about 28 days (+/-7) after the second vaccine dose. AZD1222 recipients whose second dose came at about 4 weeks and those whose second dose came at about 12 weeks were combined into one group, since spike-specific TCR depth and breadth did not differ between the two schedules. Vaccinee samples were obtained from the UK trials COV001 and COV002, which included a single-blind randomized controlled phase 2/3 trial of AZD1222 (ChAdOx1 nCoV-19) in healthy adults. Trial participant PBMC samples were collected at day 0 and day 28 after the second dose for TCRbeta chain sequencing. V was cut back by 2 bases and J by 4 bases, leaving a gap of 1 base between them. From the cysteine through the phenylalanine, the CDR3 covers 11 amino acids. Solely the CDR3 DNA is kept, with 33 bases framed from the first base. The germline V gene provides CDR1 KGHSH and CDR2 LQKENI.

The TCR comes from an adult who received the AZD1222 COVID-19 vaccine. The specimen comprised peripheral blood, sampled 28 days after the second AZD1222 dose. The chain is assembled from TRBV18 and TRBJ2-3; there is no confident call for the D gene. The DNA sequence follows: TGTGCCAGCTCACCATCAGATACGCAGTATTTT. Its coded protein is CASSPSDTQYF.